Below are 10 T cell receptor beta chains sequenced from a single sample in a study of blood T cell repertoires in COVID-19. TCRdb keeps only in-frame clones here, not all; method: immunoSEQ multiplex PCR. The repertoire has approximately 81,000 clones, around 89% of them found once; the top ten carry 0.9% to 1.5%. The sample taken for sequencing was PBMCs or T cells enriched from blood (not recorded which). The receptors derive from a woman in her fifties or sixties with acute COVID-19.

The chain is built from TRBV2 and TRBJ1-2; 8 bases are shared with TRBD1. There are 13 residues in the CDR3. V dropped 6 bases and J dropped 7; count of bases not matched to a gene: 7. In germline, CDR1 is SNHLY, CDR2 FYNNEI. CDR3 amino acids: CASREDRVGGYTF. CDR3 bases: TGTGCCAGCAGGGAGGACAGGGTGGGTGGCTACACCTTC.

CDR3 sequence: CASSLAGGNAEGYTF. CDR3 DNA sequence: TGTGCCAGCAGCTTAGCTGGGGGCAATGCTGAAGGCTACACCTTC. This chain uses TRBV7-9 with TRBJ1-2; D possibly corresponds to TRBD1 (6 bases). This CDR3 has 15 residues. Germline CDR1 and CDR2: SEHNR and FQNEAQ (reference sequence). V was shortened by 0 bases and J by 8 bases, with 16 bases between the two germline ends.

CDR3 nucleotide sequence: TGTGCCAGCAGCCAGGTCTATGGCTACACCTTC. Its protein is CASSQVYGYTF. The rearrangement joins TRBV6-5 to TRBJ1-2; D is unclear. V was shortened by 6 bases and J by 4 bases, with 6 bases between the two germline ends. This CDR3 has 11 residues. Germline loops: CDR1 MNHEY, CDR2 SVGAGI.

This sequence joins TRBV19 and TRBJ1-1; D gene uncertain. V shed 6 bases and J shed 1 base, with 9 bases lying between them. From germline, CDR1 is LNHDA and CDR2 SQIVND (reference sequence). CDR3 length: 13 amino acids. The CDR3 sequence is CASSRRRNTEAFF. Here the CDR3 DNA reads TGTGCCAGTAGCCGCAGAAGGAACACTGAAGCTTTCTTT.

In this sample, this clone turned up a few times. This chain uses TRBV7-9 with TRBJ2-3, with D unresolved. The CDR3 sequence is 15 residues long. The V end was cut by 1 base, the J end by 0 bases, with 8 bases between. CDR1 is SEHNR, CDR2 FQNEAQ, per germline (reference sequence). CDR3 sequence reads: CASSLVVTSTDTQYF. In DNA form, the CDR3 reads TGTGCCAGCAGCTTAGTCGTGACAAGCACAGATACGCAGTATTTT.

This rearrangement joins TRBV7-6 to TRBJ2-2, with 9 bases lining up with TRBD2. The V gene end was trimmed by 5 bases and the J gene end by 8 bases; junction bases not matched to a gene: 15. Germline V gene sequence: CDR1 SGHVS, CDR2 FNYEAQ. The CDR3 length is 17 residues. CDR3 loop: CASSQITGTSFSGELFF. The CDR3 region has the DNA TGTGCCAGCAGCCAAATTACCGGGACTAGCTTCTCGGGGGAGCTGTTTTTT. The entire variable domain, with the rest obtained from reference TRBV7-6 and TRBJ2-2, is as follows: GAGVSQSPRYKVTKRGQDVALRCDPISGHVSLYWYRQALGQGPEFLTYFNYEAQQDKSGLPNDRFSAERPEGSISTLTIQRTEQRDSAMYRCASSQITGTSFSGELFFGEGSRLTVL.

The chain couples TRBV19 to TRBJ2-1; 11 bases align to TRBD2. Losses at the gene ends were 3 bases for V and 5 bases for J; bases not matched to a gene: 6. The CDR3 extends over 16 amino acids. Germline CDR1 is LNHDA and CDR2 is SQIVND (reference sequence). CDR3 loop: CASSIVATSGNNEQFF. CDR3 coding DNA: TGTGCCAGTAGTATCGTGGCGACTAGCGGGAACAATGAGCAGTTCTTC.

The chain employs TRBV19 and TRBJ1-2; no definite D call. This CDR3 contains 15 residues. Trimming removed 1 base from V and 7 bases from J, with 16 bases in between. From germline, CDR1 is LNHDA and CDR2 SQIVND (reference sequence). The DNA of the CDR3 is TGTGCCAGTAGTATAGGAGGGCTCGACGTCGGTGGCTACACCTTC. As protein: CASSIGGLDVGGYTF.

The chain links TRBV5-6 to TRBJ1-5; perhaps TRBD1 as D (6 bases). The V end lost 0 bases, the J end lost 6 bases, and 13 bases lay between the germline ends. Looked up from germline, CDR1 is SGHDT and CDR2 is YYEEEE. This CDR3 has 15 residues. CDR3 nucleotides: TGTGCCAGCAGCTTGGCGGGGGGCAGGGTTCAGCCCCAGCATTTT. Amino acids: CASSLAGGRVQPQHF.

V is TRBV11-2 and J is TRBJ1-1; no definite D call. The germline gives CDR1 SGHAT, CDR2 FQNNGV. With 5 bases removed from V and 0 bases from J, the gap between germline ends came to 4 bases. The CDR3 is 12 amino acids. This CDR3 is CASSPLNTEAFF. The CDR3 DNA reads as TGTGCCAGCAGCCCGTTGAACACTGAAGCTTTCTTT.